This T cell receptor beta chain was obtained from a study of T-cell memory formation after mild COVID-19. TCRdb independently ran MiXCR on the 5' RACE reads; one entry per CDR3 protein. The repertoire holds around 250,000 distinct CDR3 sequences, with around 16% as singletons. V was pared by 1 base and J by 7 bases, with 19 bases between. Per germline, CDR1 SEHNR and CDR2 FQNEAQ (reference sequence). This CDR3 has 17 residues. The chain recombines TRBV7-9 with TRBJ1-4, with a tentative D call TRBD1 (5 bases). The TCR originated in a man between 18 and 29 years old who had mild COVID-19 (a few samples of this study predate the infection). Cell type and time point are not known. Sequenced: PBMCs or a T cell subset sorted from them (not recorded which). The CDR3 protein is CASSLGYTGPVGEKLFF. The CDR3 coding sequence is TGTGCCAGCAGCTTAGGTTATACAGGCCCTGTAGGTGAAAAACTGTTTTTT.